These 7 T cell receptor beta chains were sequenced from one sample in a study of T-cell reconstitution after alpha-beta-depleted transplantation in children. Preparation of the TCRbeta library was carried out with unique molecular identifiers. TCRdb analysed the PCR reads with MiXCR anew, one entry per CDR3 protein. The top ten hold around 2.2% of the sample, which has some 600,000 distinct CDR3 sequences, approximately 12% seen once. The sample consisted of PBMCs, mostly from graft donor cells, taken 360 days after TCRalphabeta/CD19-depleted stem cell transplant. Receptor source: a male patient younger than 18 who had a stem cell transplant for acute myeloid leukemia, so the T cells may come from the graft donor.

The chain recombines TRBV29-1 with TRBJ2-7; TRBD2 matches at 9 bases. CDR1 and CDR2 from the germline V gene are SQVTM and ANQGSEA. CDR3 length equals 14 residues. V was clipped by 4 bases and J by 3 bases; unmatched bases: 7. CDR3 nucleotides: TGCAGCGTTGGCGGTCTAGCGGGATTCTACGAGCAGTACTTC. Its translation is CSVGGLAGFYEQYF.

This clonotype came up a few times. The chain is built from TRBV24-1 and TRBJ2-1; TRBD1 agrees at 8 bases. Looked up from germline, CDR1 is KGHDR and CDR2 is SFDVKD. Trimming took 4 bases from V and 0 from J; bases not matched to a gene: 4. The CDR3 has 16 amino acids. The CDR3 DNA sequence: TGTGCCACCAGTGACCGGACAGGGCCCTCCTACAATGAGCAGTTCTTC. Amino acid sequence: CATSDRTGPSYNEQFF.

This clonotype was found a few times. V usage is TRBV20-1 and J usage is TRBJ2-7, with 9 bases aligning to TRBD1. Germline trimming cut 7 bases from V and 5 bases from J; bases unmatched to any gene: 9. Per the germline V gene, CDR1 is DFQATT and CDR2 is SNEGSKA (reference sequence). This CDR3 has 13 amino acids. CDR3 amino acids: CSGSGTGSHEQYF. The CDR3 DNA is TGCAGTGGGTCCGGGACAGGGTCCCACGAGCAGTACTTC.

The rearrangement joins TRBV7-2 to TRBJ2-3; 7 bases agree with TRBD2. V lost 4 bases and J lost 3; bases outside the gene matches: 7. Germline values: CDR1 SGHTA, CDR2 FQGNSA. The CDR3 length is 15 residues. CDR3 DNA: TGTGCCAGCAGCTCCCGACTAGCAAGAACAGATACGCAGTATTTT. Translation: CASSSRLARTDTQYF.

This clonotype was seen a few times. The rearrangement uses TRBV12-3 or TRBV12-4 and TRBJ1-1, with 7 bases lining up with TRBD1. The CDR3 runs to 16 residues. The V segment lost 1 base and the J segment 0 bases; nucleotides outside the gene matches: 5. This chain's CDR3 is CASSLVRGQMNTEAFF. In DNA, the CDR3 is TGTGCCAGCAGTTTAGTGAGGGGGCAGATGAACACTGAAGCTTTCTTT.

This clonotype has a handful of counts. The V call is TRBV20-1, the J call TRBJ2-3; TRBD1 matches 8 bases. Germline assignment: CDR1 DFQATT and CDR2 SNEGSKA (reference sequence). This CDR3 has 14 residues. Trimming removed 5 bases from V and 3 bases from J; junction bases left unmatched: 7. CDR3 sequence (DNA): TGCAGTGCTTATTGGACAGGGCGGACAGATACGCAGTATTTT. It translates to CSAYWTGRTDTQYF.

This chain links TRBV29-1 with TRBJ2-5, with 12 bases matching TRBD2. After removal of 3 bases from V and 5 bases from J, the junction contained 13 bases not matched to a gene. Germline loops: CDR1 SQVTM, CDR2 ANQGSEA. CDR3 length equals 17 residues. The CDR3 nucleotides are TGCAGCGTTGACGGGGAGGCTAGCGGGAGGGGGCGGGAGACCCAGTACTTC. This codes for CSVDGEASGRGRETQYF. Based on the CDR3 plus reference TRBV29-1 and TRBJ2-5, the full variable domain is SAVISQKPSRDICQRGTSLTIQCQVDSQVTMMFWYRQQPGQSLTLIATANQGSEATYESGFVIDKFPISRPNLTFSTLTVSNMSPEDSSIYLCSVDGEASGRGRETQYFGPGTRLLVL.